The source of this T cell receptor (beta chain) is a study of identical twins. Study observations and caveats: Within cord blood, abundant beta clonotypes carried fewer insertions, but memory repertoires showed no such trend. For out-of-frame beta sequences, excess twin sharing was weaker. Conclusions were drawn cross-sectionally by statistical analysis, without following the same donors.

Germline assignment: CDR1 SGHRS and CDR2 YFSETQ. The CDR3 has 16 amino acids. V lost 3 bases to trimming and J lost 0 bases, with 10 bases between them. This clonotype was recorded a few times. As yet, its antigen is unknown. TCRdb passed the 5' RACE reads through MiXCR, listing each CDR3 protein once. Of around 510,000 distinct CDR3 sequences listed, around 15% were seen once; the top ten hold about 0.97%. The sample also formed part of further work on yellow fever vaccine responses in identical twins.

The TCR comes from a woman between 18 and 30 years old in good health. Sequenced sample: CD4+ T cells sorted from blood. This rearrangement joins TRBV5-1 to TRBJ2-6; no definite D call. CDR3 sequence (DNA): TGCGCCAGCAGCTCAATCAAAAGCTCTGGGGCCAACGTCCTGACTTTC. This gives the protein CASSSIKSSGANVLTF.